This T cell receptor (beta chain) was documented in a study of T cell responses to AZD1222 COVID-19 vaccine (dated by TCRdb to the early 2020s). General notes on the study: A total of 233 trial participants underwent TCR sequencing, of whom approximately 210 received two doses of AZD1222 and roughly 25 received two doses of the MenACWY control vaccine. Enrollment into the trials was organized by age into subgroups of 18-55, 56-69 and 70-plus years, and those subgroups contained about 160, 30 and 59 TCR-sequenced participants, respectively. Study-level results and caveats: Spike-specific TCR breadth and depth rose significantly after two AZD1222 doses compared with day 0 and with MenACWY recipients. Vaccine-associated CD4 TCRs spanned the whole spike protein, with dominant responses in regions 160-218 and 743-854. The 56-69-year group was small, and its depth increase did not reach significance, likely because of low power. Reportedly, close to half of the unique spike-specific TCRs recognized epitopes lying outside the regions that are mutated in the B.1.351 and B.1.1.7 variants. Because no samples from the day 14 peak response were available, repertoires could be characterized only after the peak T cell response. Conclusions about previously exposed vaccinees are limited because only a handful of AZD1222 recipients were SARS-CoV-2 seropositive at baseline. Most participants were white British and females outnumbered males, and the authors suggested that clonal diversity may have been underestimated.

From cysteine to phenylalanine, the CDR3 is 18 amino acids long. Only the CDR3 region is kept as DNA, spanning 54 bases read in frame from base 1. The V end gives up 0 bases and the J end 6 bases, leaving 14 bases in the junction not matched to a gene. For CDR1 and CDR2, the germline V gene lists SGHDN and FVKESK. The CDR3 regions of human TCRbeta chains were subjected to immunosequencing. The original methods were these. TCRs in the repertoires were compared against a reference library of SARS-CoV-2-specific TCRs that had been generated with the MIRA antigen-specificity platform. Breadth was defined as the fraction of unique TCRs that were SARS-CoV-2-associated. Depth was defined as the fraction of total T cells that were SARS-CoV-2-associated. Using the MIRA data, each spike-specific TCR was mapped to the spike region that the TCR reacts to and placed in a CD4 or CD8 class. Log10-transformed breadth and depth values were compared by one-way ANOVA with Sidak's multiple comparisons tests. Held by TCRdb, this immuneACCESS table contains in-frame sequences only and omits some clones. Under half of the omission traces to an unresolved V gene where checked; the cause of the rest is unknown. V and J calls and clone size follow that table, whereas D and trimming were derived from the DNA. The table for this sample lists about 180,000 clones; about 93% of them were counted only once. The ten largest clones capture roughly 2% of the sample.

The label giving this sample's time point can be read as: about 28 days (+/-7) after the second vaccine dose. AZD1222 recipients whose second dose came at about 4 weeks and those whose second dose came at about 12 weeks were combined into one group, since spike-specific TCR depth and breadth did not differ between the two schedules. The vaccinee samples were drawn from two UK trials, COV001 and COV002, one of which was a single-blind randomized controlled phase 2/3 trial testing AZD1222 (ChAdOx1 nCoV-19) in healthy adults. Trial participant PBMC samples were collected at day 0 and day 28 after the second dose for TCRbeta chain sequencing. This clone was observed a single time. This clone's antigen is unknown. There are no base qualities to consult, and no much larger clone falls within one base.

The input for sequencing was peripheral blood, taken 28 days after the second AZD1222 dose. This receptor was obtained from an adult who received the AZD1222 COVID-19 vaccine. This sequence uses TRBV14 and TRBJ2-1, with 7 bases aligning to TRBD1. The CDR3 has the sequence CASSQEGTPGGLSNEQFF. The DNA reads TGTGCCAGCAGCCAAGAAGGGACACCAGGGGGATTAAGCAATGAGCAGTTCTTC.